The T cell receptor (beta chain) described here comes from a study of cytomegalovirus exposure and HLA in healthy donors. The study, taken as a whole, reports: Fewer N-insertions than the roughly 670-donor mean were reportedly shown by an Asian-associated ancestry cluster in a later analysis.

Both 60 Vbeta primers and 13 Jbeta primers went into the PCR. Method: immunoSEQ multiplex PCR; TCRdb's copy keeps in-frame clones and lacks some. The sample consists of about 150,000 clones, 80% of them appearing once. CDR3 length: 19 amino acids. With 1 base clipped from V and 2 bases from J, the junction kept 15 bases outside the gene matches. CDR1 is MDHEN and CDR2 is SYDVKM in the germline V gene. With regard to this clone: Its cognate antigen is unknown.

The sample comprised PBMCs. This chain uses TRBV28 with TRBJ2-5; 8 bases line up with TRBD1. The sequence was obtained from a woman between 50 and 59 years old in good health and CMV-seropositive. For the CDR3, the DNA is TGTGCCAGCAGTTTATTCAGGGGGCGGGGAAGTCAGGGTCAAGAGACCCAGTACTTC. It yields the protein CASSLFRGRGSQGQETQYF.